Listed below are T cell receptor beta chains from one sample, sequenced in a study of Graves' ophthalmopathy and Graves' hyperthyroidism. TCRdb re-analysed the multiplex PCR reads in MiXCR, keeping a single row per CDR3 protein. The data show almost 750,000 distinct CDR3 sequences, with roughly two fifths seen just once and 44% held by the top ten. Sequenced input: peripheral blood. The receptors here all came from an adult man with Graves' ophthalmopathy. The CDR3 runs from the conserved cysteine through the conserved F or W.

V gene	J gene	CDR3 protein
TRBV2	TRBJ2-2	CASSSPGAGGPGTGELFF
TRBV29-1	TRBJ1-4	CSVSNTEREKLFF
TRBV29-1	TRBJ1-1	CSLSSGRVLTAFF
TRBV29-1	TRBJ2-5	CSARGTSGREPETQYF
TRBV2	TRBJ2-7	CASSPGTLSEQYF
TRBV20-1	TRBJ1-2	CSAQIAEGISYTF
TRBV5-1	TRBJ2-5	CASSTGDDTRIETQYF
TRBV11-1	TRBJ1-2	CASSVGPSYGYTF
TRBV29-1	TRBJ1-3	CSVYGQGLSGNTIYF
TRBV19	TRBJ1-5	CASSSSRSVDSNQPQHF
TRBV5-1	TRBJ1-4	CASSLTGATNEKLFF
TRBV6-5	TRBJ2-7	CASSYRGGSTYEQYF
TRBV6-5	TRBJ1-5	CASRPGTANQPQHF
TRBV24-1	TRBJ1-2	CATSDPGTGSGYTF
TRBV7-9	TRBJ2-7	CASSPRAGQGYDEQYF
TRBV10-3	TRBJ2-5	CAISESGPGETQYF
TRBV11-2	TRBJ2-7	CASSSGGSTAYEQYF
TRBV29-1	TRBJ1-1	CSVDRPANTEAFF
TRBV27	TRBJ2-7	CASSYATSGTSYEQYF
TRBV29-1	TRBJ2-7	CSLDPGGLGEQYF
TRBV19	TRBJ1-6	CASSTTLAPLHF
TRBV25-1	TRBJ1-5	CASIKGSGQPQHF
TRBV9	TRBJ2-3	CASQGAHSTDTQYF
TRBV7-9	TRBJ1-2	CASSRVGGGLGYGYTF
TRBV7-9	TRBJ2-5	CASSPGTRIQETQYF
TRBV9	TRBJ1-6	CASSVDTGWNSPLHF
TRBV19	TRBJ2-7	CASSARDRDIYEQYF
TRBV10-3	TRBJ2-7	CASSYAGGSGEQYF
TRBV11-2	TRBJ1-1	CASSWDRITEAFF
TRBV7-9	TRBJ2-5	CASSFGQGAKTQYF
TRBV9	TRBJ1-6	CDLQPTHSYNSPLHF
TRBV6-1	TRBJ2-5	CASNIGLAETQYF
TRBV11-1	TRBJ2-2	CARAPWGAGAGELFF
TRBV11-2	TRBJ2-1	CASSLDRGVYEQFF
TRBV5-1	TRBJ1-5	CASSTRVEYQPQHF
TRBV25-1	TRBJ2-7	CASSQYRGSYEQYF
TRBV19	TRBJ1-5	CASSRQSQHF
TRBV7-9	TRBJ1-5	CASSPTGPGNQPQHF
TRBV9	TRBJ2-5	CASSALETQYF
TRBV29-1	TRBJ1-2	CSVAGQGGDYTF
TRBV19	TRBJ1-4	CASSTRQGQEKLFF
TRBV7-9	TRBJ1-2	CASSPSGKYGYTF
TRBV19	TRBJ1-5	CASSIETSNQPQHF
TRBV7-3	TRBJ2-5	CASSLYPAGGRLETQYF
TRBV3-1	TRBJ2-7	CASSRGLTTYEQYF
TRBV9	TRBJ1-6	CASSEGHENSPLHF